What follows is one TCR beta chain and its context. Its antigen remains unidentified. The data stem from a study of CD8 T cells in ankylosing spondylitis. V lost 6 bases to trimming and J lost 6 bases; unmatched junction nucleotides: 12. The CDR3 is made up of 15 amino acids. CDR1 is MDHEN, CDR2 SYDVKM, per germline. Making the TCR beta libraries involved quantitative 5'-RACE with molecular barcodes. TCRdb reanalysed the 5' RACE reads using MiXCR and keeps one entry per CDR3 protein. The sample includes under 400,000 distinct CDR3 sequences, under 14% of them seen just once. Study results and caveats: Reportedly, disease-linked clones are significantly enriched in ankylosing spondylitis patients' matched synovial fluid.

J is TRBJ1-1 and V is TRBV28, with 8 bases matching TRBD1. The receptor's source is a female donor with ankylosing spondylitis or in good health (not recorded which). Sequencing input: blood, either unsorted or a sorted T cell fraction (not recorded which). For the CDR3, the DNA is TGTGCCAGCAGCCCAGGTGGACAGGGAGGATCTGAAGCTTTCTTT. Its protein is CASSPGGQGGSEAFF.